This T cell receptor beta chain is drawn from a study of CD8+ T cells in alopecia areata. Study at large: Each of the treated patients was given oral tofacitinib, 5 to 10 mg twice daily, for moderate-to-severe alopecia areata.

Findings and limits, study-wide: Whether baseline CD8+ expansion is linked to response remains uncertain, given a single nonresponder.

This clone came up many times. Its target is unknown. Treatment meaning: oral pan-JAK inhibitor, 5-10 mg twice daily. The sequencing template was cDNA reverse transcribed from extracted RNA. Libraries were prepared by immunoSEQ multiplex PCR; TCRdb keeps only in-frame clonotypes and omits some of them. Of 90,000 to 130,000 clones listed, around 53% are singletons. This specimen consisted of CD8+ T cells sorted from blood, obtained at week 24, from a patient treated with tofacitinib. This TCR derives from a human donor with alopecia areata.

CDR3 region: CASSQDLAGGPDTQYF. The CDR3 DNA reads as TGCGCCAGCAGCCAAGATCTAGCGGGGGGGCCAGATACGCAGTATTTT. V is TRBV4-1 and J is TRBJ2-3; 12 bases align to TRBD2. CDR3 length: 16 residues. The ends lost 0 bases at V and 4 bases at J; junction bases unmatched: 2. Germline assignment: CDR1 MGHRA and CDR2 YSYEKL.